This T cell receptor (beta chain) originates from a study of T cells in Graves' hyperthyroidism and ophthalmopathy. Study-wide findings and caveats: Among clonotypes expanded in thyroid above 0.001, most were also found in blood. A model of 13 V-J features distinguished ophthalmopathy from stable hyperthyroidism.

RNA transcripts gave rise to amplified TCR beta CDR3 regions. The HTBI set primed first-round TCR CDR3 RT-PCR. TCRdb reanalysed the multiplex PCR reads using MiXCR and keeps one entry per CDR3 protein. The repertoire holds some 530,000 distinct CDR3 sequences, with roughly 23% as singletons. In the case of this clonotype: What it binds is not known.

Subjects with ophthalmopathy showed a Clinical Activity Score no lower than 3, a NOSPECS grade no lower than 4, and a duration shorter than 3 months. Fresh peripheral blood, 10 ml, was the source of the PBMCs. The CDR3 spans 15 residues. Germline CDR1 SGHAT, CDR2 FQNNGV. V lost 5 bases to trimming and J lost 0 bases, with 13 bases between them. This sequence was found in a woman aged 70-85 years with Graves' ophthalmopathy. This chain links TRBV11-2 with TRBJ1-2; possible D gene TRBD1, 6 bases. The sample consisted of blood. The CDR3, as DNA: TGTGCCAGCAGCCTGACAGGTCTTTCTAACTATGGCTACACCTTC. It encodes CASSLTGLSNYGYTF.